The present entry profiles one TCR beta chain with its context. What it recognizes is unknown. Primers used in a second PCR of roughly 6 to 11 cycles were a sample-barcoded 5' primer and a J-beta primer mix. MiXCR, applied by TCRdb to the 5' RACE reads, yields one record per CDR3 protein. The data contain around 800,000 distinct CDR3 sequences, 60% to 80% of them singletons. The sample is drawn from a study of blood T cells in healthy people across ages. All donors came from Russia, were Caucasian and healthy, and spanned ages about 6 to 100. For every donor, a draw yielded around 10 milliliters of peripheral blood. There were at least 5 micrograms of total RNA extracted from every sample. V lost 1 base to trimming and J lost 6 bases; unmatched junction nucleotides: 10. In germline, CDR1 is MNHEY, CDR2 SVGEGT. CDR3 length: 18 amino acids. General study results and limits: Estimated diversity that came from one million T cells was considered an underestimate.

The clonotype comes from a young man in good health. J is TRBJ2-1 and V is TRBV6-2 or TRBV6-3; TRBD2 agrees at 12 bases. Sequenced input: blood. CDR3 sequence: CASSYLASGGAVRNEQFF. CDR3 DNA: TGTGCCAGCAGTTACTTGGCTAGCGGGGGGGCAGTTCGCAATGAGCAGTTCTTC.